This T cell receptor beta chain came from a study of control samples from healthy donors and cancer patients. V gave up 0 bases and J gave up 7 bases, with 13 bases separating them. This CDR3 comprises 15 residues. The V gene's germline CDR1 is MNHEY and CDR2 SVGAGI. Generated by immunoSEQ multiplex PCR, the TCRdb table keeps only in-frame clones and is missing some. The data hold a few hundred thousand clones, with 75% to 95% observed a single time. The clonotype comes from a man aged 40-55 years with head and neck cancer. Sequenced sample: PBMCs. The chain is built from TRBV6-5 and TRBJ1-5; the D gene is possibly TRBD1 (6 bases). The CDR3 spells CASSYSQGPTQPQHF. In DNA form, the CDR3 reads TGTGCCAGCAGTTACTCACAGGGTCCTACCCAGCCCCAGCATTTT.